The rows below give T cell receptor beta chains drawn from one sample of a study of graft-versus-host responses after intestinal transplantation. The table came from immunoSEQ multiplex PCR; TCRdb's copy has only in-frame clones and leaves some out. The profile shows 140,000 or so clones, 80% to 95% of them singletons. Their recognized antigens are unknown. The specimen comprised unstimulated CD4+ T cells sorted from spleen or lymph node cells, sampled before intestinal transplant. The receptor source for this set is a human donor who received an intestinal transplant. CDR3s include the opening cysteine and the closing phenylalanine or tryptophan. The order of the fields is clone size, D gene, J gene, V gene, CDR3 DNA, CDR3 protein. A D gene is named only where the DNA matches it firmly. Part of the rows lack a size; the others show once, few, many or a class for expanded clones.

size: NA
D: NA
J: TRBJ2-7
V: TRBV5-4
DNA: TGTGCCAGCAGGAACTCCTACGAGCAGTACTTC
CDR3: CASRNSYEQYF

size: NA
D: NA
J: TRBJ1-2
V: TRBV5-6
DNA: TGTGCCAGCAGCTTGGGGTGGGGGAGTGGCTACACCTTC
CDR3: CASSLGWGSGYTF

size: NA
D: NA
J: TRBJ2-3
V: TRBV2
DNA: TGTGCCAGCAGTGAGGGCCGGCGGCCTACAGATACGCAGTATTTT
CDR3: CASSEGRRPTDTQYF

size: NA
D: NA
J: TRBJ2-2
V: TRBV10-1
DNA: TGCGCCAGCAGTAGGAACACCGGGGAGCTGTTTTTT
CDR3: CASSRNTGELFF

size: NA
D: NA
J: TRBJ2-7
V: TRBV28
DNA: TGTGCCAGCAGTTTAGGCGCGGGTCTTAGCTCCTACGAGCAGTACTTC
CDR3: CASSLGAGLSSYEQYF

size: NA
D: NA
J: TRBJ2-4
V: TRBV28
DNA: TGTGCCAGCAGTGGAGGGACCAAGGGGGACATTCAGTACTTC
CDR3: CASSGGTKGDIQYF

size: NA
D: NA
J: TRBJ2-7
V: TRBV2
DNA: TGTGCCAGCAGTGAAGCCAACTACGAGCAGTACTTC
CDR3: CASSEANYEQYF

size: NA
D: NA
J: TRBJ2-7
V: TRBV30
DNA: TGTGCCTGGAGCCGACAGGTCCGGGGGGACGAGCAGTACTTC
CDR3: CAWSRQVRGDEQYF

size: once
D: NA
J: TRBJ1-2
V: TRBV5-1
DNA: TGCGCCAGCAGCTTGGAACCGCCAGGGAAAGCTAACTATGGCTACACCTTC
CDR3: CASSLEPPGKANYGYTF

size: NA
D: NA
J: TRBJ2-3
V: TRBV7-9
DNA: TGTGCCAGCAGCTTAAAGGACAGTTTCACAGATACGCAGTATTTT
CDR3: CASSLKDSFTDTQYF

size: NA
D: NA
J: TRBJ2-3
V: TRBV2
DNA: TGTGCCAGCAGCAAGGGCTCTAGCACAGATACGCAGTATTTT
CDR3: CASSKGSSTDTQYF

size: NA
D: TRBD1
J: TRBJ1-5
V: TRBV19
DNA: TGTGCCAGTTCGGACAGGGAGGGCCAACCCCAGCATTTT
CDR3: CASSDREGQPQHF

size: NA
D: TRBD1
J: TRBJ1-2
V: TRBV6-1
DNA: TGTGCCAGCAGTGCCGACCAGGGGGGTCGGGGCTACACCTTC
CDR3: CASSADQGGRGYTF

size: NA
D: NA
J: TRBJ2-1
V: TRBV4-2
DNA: TGTGCCAGCAGCCAAGATGGAAAGAGCTCCTACAATGAGCAGTTCTTC
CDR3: CASSQDGKSSYNEQFF

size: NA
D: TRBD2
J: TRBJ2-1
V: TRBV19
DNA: TGTGCCAGTAGTATGGGGGAGGGGTGGAATGAGCAGTTCTTC
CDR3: CASSMGEGWNEQFF

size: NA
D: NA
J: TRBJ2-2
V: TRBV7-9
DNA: TGTGCCAGCAGCTTACGGGAGTTTCCCGGGGAGCTGTTTTTT
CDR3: CASSLREFPGELFF

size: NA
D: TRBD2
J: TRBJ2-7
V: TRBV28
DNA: TGTGCCAGCTGGGGACTAGCGAGGCCTCCCAATTTGAGCGAGCAGTACTTC
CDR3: CASWGLARPPNLSEQYF

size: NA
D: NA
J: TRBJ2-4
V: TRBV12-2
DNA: TGTGCAAGTCGCCGGGTTGGGGTGGGCAAAAACATTCAGTACTTC
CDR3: CASRRVGVGKNIQYF

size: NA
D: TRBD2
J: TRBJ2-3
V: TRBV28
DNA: TGTGCCAGCAGCTCTAGCGGGGGCCGCACAGATACGCAGTATTTT
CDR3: CASSSSGGRTDTQYF

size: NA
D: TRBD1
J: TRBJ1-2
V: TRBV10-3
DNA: TGTGCCATCACCAGGGACAGGAACTATGGCTACACCTTC
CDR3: CAITRDRNYGYTF

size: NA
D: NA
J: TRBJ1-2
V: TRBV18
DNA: TGTGCCAGCTCACCAGACGGCGTCTATGGCTACACCTTC
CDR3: CASSPDGVYGYTF

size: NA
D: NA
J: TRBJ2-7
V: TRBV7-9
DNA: TGTGCCAGCAGCGATATATACGAGCAGTACTTC
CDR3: CASSDIYEQYF

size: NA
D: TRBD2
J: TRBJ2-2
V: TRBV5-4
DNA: TGTGCCAGCAGTCTGAAAGCGGAGGCCGGGAGGACCGGGGAGCTGTTTTTT
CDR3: CASSLKAEAGRTGELFF

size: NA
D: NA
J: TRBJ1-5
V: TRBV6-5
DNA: TGTGCCAGCAGTTACTCGAGGGCGGTCAATCAGCCCCAGCATTTT
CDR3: CASSYSRAVNQPQHF

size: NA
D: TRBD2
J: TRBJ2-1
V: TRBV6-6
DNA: TGTGCCAGCAGCCCCTCCCTAGCGGGAATTCACAATGAGCAGTTCTTC
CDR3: CASSPSLAGIHNEQFF

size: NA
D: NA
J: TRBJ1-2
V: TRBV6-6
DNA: TGTGCCAGCAGTTACTCGGGATCCCGGTATGGCTACACCTTC
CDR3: CASSYSGSRYGYTF

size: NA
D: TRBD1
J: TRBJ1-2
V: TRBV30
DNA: TGTGCCGTGACAGGGGCTGGCAGGGAATACTATGGCTACACCTTC
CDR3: CAVTGAGREYYGYTF

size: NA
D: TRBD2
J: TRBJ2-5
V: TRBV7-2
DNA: TGTGCCAGCAGCTCCCCAGCGGGGATCCAAGAGACCCAGTACTTC
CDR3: CASSSPAGIQETQYF

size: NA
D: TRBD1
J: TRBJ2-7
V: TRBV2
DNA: TGTGCCAGCATTAGGGACAGGGGTTACGAGCAGTACTTC
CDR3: CASIRDRGYEQYF

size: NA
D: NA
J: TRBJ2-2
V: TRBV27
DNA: TGTGCCAGCAGTCGACCCACCGGGGAGCTGTTTTTT
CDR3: CASSRPTGELFF

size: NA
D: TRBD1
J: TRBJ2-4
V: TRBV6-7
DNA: TGTGCCAGCAGTCACTCCGTAGGACAGGGGGCGGAAAGATCCCTAGCCAAAAACATTCAGTACTTC
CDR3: CASSHSVGQGAERSLAKNIQYF

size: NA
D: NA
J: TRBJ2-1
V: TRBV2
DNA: TGTGCCGGCCACAGTTCCTCCTACAATGAGCAGTTCTTC
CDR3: CAGHSSSYNEQFF

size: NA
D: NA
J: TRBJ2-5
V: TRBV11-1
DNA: TGTGCCAGCAGCTTAGGGGCTAGCAACCAAGAGACCCAGTACTTC
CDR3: CASSLGASNQETQYF

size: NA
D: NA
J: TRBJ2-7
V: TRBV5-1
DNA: TGCGCCAGCAGCTTCTCAGGGGATGAAAACTACGAGCAGTACTTC
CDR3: CASSFSGDENYEQYF

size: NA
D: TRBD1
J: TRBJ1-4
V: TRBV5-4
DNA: TGTGCCAGCAGCTTGGATATCGGGACAGGGGGCGAAAAACTGTTTTTT
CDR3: CASSLDIGTGGEKLFF

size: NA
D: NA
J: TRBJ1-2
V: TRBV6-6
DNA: TGTGCCAGCAGTTACCTTAGGGCAAACTATGGCTACACCTTC
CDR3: CASSYLRANYGYTF

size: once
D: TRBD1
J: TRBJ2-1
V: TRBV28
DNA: TGTGCCAGCAGTCTATTCGGACAGGGCCTATACAATGAGCAGTTCTTC
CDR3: CASSLFGQGLYNEQFF

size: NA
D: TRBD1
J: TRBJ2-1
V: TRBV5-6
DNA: TGTGCCAGCAGCCAGTGGGACAGGTCCTACAATGAGCAGTTCTTC
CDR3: CASSQWDRSYNEQFF

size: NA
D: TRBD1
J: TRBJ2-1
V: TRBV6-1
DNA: TGTGCCAGCAGTGATTCGGGACAGTTGAACTACAATGAGCAGTTCTTC
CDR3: CASSDSGQLNYNEQFF

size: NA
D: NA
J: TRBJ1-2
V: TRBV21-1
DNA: TGTGCCAGCAGCAGCCGGAGGGGGCGTTTCTATGGCTACACCTTC
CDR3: CASSSRRGRFYGYTF

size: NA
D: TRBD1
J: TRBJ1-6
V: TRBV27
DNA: TGTGCCAGCAGTTCCCGGACAGGGTCTTCACCCCTCCACTTT
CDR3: CASSSRTGSSPLHF

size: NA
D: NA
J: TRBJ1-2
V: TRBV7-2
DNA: TGTGCCAGCACTCGAGGGGGGCGCTATGGCTACACCTTC
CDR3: CASTRGGRYGYTF

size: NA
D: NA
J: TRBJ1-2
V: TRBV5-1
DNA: TGCGCCAGCAGCTTGGGAGAAAGCACGGGGAACTATGGCTACACCTTC
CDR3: CASSLGESTGNYGYTF

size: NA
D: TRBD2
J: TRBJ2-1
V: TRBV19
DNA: TGTGCCAGTAGTAACCCAGGACTAGCGGGAGGTCCCCATGAGCAGTTCTTC
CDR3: CASSNPGLAGGPHEQFF

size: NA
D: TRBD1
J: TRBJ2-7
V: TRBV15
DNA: TGTGCCACCGAGCCTGACAGGGGAGGCTACGAGCAGTACTTC
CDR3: CATEPDRGGYEQYF

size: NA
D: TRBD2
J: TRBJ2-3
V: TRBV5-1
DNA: TGCGCCAGCAGCCCGACTAGCGGGAGGGCCGCAGATACGCAGTATTTT
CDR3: CASSPTSGRAADTQYF

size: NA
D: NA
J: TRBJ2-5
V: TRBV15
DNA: TGTGCCACCAGCAGAGGAGTTCAAGAGACCCAGTACTTC
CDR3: CATSRGVQETQYF